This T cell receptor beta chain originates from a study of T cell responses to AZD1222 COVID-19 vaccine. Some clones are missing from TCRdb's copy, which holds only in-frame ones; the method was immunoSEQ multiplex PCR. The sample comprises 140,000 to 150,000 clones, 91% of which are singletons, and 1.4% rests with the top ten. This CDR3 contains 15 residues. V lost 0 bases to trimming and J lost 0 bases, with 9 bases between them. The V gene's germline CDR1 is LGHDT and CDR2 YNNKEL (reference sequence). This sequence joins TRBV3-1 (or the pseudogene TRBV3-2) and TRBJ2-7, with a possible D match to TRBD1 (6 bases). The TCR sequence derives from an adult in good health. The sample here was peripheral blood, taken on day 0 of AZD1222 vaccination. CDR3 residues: CASSQEQGPSYEQYF. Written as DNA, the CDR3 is TGTGCCAGCAGCCAAGAACAGGGCCCCTCCTACGAGCAGTACTTC.